This T cell receptor (beta chain) came from a study of T cells in Graves' hyperthyroidism and ophthalmopathy. Across the whole study: Specimen type is peripheral blood, collected at initial diagnosis prior to any treatment. Study-level points and caveats: Ophthalmopathy, which appeared later, was predicted by the model a median around 6.9 months before onset. Most thyroid clonotypes that were expanded above 0.001 also turned up in blood.

Each ophthalmopathy patient scored at least 3 on the Clinical Activity Score and at least 4 on NOSPECS grade, with duration under 3 months. The CDR3 totals 15 residues. V was shortened by 6 bases and J by 4 bases, with 16 bases between the two germline ends. This clonotype was detected only a few times. The antigen is not known. RNA transcripts served as the template for amplifying TCR beta CDR3 regions. HTBI primers were employed in a first-round RT-PCR of the TCR CDR3. TCRdb used MiXCR to reprocess the multiplex PCR reads, holding one entry per CDR3 protein. Of roughly 250,000 distinct CDR3 sequences listed, 22% are singletons.

The receptor's source is a man aged 25 to 45 with Graves' ophthalmopathy. Sequenced: blood. The chain employs TRBV12-3 or TRBV12-4 and TRBJ2-1, with a weak D call TRBD2 (5 bases). The CDR3 region has the DNA TGTGCCAGCAGCCCCTCGGGGATATCTTACAATGAGCAGTTCTTC. This sequence encodes CASSPSGISYNEQFF.